This is a list of T cell receptor beta chains from one sample in a study of blood T cells in healthy people across ages. Each CDR3 protein gets one entry after TCRdb re-called the 5' RACE reads with MiXCR. The sample includes approximately 820,000 distinct CDR3 sequences, under 45% of them seen just once. Specimen: blood. Source of these receptors: a man aged 55 to 70 in good health. CDR3s include the opening cysteine and the closing phenylalanine or tryptophan. The D gene is left open where the match is weak. The size entry is marked missing in some rows and otherwise reads once, few, many or a size class.

J | D | size | V | CDR3 | DNA
TRBJ2-1 | NA | NA | TRBV3-1 | CASSRAGSSYNEQFF | TGTGCCAGCAGCCGAGCTGGATCCTCCTACAATGAGCAGTTCTTC
TRBJ1-3 | NA | NA | TRBV10-3 | CAIRTASGNTIYF | TGTGCCATCCGGACAGCCTCTGGAAACACCATATATTTT
TRBJ2-7 | TRBD2 | NA | TRBV28 | CASSLIAGLNEQYF | TGTGCCAGCAGTTTAATAGCGGGGTTAAATGAGCAGTACTTC
TRBJ2-3 | TRBD1 | once | TRBV15 | CATSKDPGQGTDTQYF | TGTGCCACCAGCAAAGATCCGGGACAGGGAACAGATACGCAGTATTTT
TRBJ2-3 | NA | few | TRBV4-3 | CASSQDDTSTDTQYF | TGCGCCAGCAGCCAAGACGACACAAGCACAGATACGCAGTATTTT
TRBJ2-3 | NA | NA | TRBV2 | CASSDVGGGTDTQYF | TGTGCCAGCAGTGATGTGGGGGGTGGCACAGATACGCAGTATTTT
TRBJ2-5 | NA | few | TRBV2 | CASSPSGGGETQYF | TGTGCCAGCAGTCCCTCTGGGGGCGGGGAGACCCAGTACTTC
TRBJ2-4 | NA | many | TRBV7-6 | CASSLVQSGLDIQYF | TGTGCCAGCAGCTTAGTTCAGTCAGGGTTGGACATTCAGTACTTC
TRBJ1-2 | NA | NA | TRBV28 | CASSFKQGTIDEYGYTF | TGTGCCAGCAGTTTTAAGCAGGGGACGATCGACGAATATGGCTACACCTTC
TRBJ2-2 | NA | NA | TRBV5-6 | CASSLGGLLYTGELFF | TGTGCCAGCAGCTTGGGGGGCTTGTTGTACACCGGGGAGCTGTTTTTT
TRBJ1-2 | TRBD1 | once | TRBV3-1 | CASSQVIPGQNYGYTF | TGTGCCAGCAGCCAAGTTATCCCGGGACAGAACTATGGCTACACCTTC
TRBJ1-1 | NA | many | TRBV6-6 | CASSYLQGPNTEAFF | TGTGCCAGCAGTTACCTCCAGGGACCCAACACTGAAGCTTTCTTT
TRBJ2-7 | TRBD1 | many | TRBV29-1 | CSVEGQASYEQYF | TGCAGCGTCGAGGGACAGGCCTCTTACGAGCAGTACTTC
TRBJ2-5 | NA | few | TRBV29-1 | CSVAQGAGGKETQYF | TGCAGCGTGGCCCAGGGGGCGGGGGGAAAAGAGACCCAGTACTTC
TRBJ1-4 | NA | few | TRBV13 | CASSSRGGGHEKLFF | TGTGCCAGCAGCTCCCGGGGGGGAGGTCATGAAAAACTGTTTTTT
TRBJ2-1 | NA | NA | TRBV7-2 | CASSPHSYEQFF | TGTGCCAGCAGCCCCCACAGCTATGAGCAGTTCTTC
TRBJ1-3 | TRBD1 | NA | TRBV6-5 | CASSDGTGTGNTIYF | TGTGCCAGCAGTGACGGGACAGGGACTGGAAACACCATATATTTT
TRBJ2-7 | NA | few | TRBV6-5 | CASSSRPGPRSYEQYF | TGTGCCAGCAGTTCCCGACCGGGACCGCGTTCCTACGAGCAGTACTTC
TRBJ2-5 | TRBD1 | many | TRBV27 | CASSSTVEGQGGETQYF | TGTGCCAGCAGTTCTACTGTGGAGGGACAGGGTGGGGAGACCCAGTACTTC
TRBJ1-6 | TRBD1 | NA | TRBV27 | CASRQGASDSPLHF | TGTGCCAGCAGACAGGGGGCTAGTGATTCACCCCTCCACTTT
TRBJ2-7 | NA | few | TRBV4-1 | CASSQTGLSYEQYF | TGCGCCAGCAGCCAAACGGGACTGTCCTACGAGCAGTACTTC
TRBJ2-7 | NA | NA | TRBV14 | CASSQGPLPTYEQYF | TGTGCCAGCAGCCAAGGGCCTCTCCCTACCTACGAGCAGTACTTC
TRBJ2-6 | NA | NA | TRBV20-1 | CSAVTGPHDPSSGANVLTF | TGCAGTGCTGTAACCGGGCCCCACGACCCATCCTCTGGGGCCAACGTCCTGACTTTC
TRBJ1-2 | NA | NA | TRBV12-3/TRBV12-4 | CASSFNPLSTSTINYGYTF | TGTGCCAGCAGTTTTAATCCCCTCTCCACATCTACAATTAACTATGGCTACACCTTC
TRBJ2-3 | NA | NA | TRBV4-2 | CASSKDVPDTQYF | TGTGCCAGCAGCAAGGACGTACCAGATACGCAGTATTTT
TRBJ2-7 | TRBD1 | NA | TRBV4-1 | CASSQDRTGDEQYF | TGCGCCAGCAGCCAAGACAGGACAGGGGACGAGCAGTACTTC
TRBJ2-2 | NA | NA | TRBV18 | CASSNAASTGELFF | TGTGCCAGCTCAAACGCTGCCTCCACCGGTGAGCTGTTTTTT
TRBJ2-3 | NA | NA | TRBV4-1 | CASSQFGSTDTQYF | TGCGCCAGCAGCCAATTTGGCTCCACAGATACGCAGTATTTT
TRBJ1-1 | NA | few | TRBV7-2 | CASSIRGPEAFF | TGTGCCAGCAGCATCCGAGGGCCTGAAGCTTTCTTT
TRBJ1-3 | NA | NA | TRBV9 | CASSPQTTGNTIYF | TGTGCCAGCAGCCCGCAGACTACTGGAAACACCATATATTTT
TRBJ1-1 | TRBD1 | few | TRBV7-9 | CASSPRDRRNTEAFF | TGTGCCAGCAGCCCGCGGGACAGGCGGAACACTGAAGCTTTCTTT
TRBJ1-1 | TRBD1 | NA | TRBV27 | CASRSWGQEKLEAFF | TGTGCCAGCAGGTCCTGGGGACAGGAGAAACTTGAAGCTTTCTTT
TRBJ2-5 | NA | few | TRBV3-1 | CASSQDKWFETQYF | TGTGCCAGCAGCCAAGATAAATGGTTTGAGACCCAGTACTTC
TRBJ2-2 | NA | NA | TRBV5-1 | CASSTDYTGELFF | TGCGCCAGCAGCACAGACTACACCGGGGAGCTGTTTTTT
TRBJ1-4 | TRBD1 | NA | TRBV5-1 | CASSSNPRQGTGEKLFF | TGCGCCAGCAGCTCGAATCCTAGACAGGGGACAGGAGAAAAACTGTTTTTT